Detailed here is one T cell receptor (beta chain). The CDR3 consists of 16 residues. From germline, CDR1 is MDHEN and CDR2 SYDVKM. Germline trimming cut 5 bases from V and 0 bases from J; bases unmatched to any gene: 7. The data were obtained in a study of PD-L1 blockade in urothelial cancer. On the study more broadly: Blood drawn 3 weeks (second dose) and 6 weeks after treatment start was analyzed.

Profiled with immunoSEQ multiplex PCR; TCRdb holds only in-frame clones, not every one. The sample shows 100,000 or so clones, about 90% of them seen only once. The TCR comes from an elderly woman with urothelial cancer. The sample here was PBMCs, taken around atezolizumab (anti-PD-L1) treatment. V usage is TRBV28 and J usage is TRBJ1-3, with 7 positions matching TRBD1. CDR3 sequence: CASSTWTGSSGNTIYF. In DNA form, the CDR3 reads TGTGCCAGCAGTACTTGGACAGGTAGCTCTGGAAACACCATATATTTT.